Each of the 3 T cell receptor beta chains below was sequenced from the same sample in a study of blood T cell repertoires in COVID-19. Only in-frame clones appear in the TCRdb table, and some are missing; sequencing was by immunoSEQ multiplex PCR. This table has some 400,000 clones, about 87% appearing once. The specimen sequenced was peripheral blood. The receptors come from a woman aged 25 to 39 with COVID-19, enrolled during active disease.

The CDR3 region has the DNA TGCGCCAGCAGGAAGTACACCGGGGATGAGCAGTTCTTC. Its protein is CASRKYTGDEQFF. The V gene is TRBV5-1, the J gene TRBJ2-1, with D tentatively TRBD2 (5 bases). Germline values: CDR1 SGHRS, CDR2 YFSETQ. This CDR3 comprises 13 residues. V was pared by 5 bases and J by 8 bases, with 14 bases between.

This clone was counted between two and nine times. The genes are TRBV5-5 and TRBJ2-1; D is ambiguous. The CDR3 runs to 13 residues. The V gene's germline CDR1 is SGHKS and CDR2 YYEKEE (reference sequence). Deletions cut 5 bases from V and 4 bases from J, with 10 bases between. This CDR3 reads CASSPQRYNEQFF. CDR3 bases: TGTGCCAGCAGTCCGCAACGGTACAATGAGCAGTTCTTC.

The chain is built from TRBV7-2 and TRBJ1-5; TRBD1 agrees at 9 bases. V lost 7 bases, J lost 3 bases, and 7 bases stayed unmatched. Looked up from germline, CDR1 is SGHTA and CDR2 is FQGNSA. This CDR3 comprises 15 residues. The CDR3 DNA is TGTGCCAGCACCACGAGGACAGGGGACAATCAGCCCCAGCATTTT. Protein product: CASTTRTGDNQPQHF.